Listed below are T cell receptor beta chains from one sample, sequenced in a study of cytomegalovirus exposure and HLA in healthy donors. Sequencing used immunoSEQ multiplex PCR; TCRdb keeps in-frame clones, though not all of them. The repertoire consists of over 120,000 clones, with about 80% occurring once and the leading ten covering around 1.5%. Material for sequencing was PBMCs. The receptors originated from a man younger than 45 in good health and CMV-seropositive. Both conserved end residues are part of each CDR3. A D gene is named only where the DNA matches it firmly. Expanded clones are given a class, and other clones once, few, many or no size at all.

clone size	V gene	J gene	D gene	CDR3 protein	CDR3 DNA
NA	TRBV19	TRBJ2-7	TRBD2	CASSSGGNYEQYF	TGTGCCAGTAGTTCGGGAGGGAACTACGAGCAGTACTTC
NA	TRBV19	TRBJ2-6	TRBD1	CASSSGGQGVSGANVLTF	TGTGCCAGTAGTTCCGGGGGACAGGGGGTCTCTGGGGCCAACGTCCTGACTTTC
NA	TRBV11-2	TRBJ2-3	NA	CASSPEADTQYF	TGTGCCAGCAGCCCAGAGGCAGATACGCAGTATTTT
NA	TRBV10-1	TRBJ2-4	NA	CASSECERSKNIQYF	TGCGCCAGCAGTGAATGTGAGCGGAGCAAAAACATTCAGTACTTC
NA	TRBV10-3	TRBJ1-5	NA	CAIRGQGINQPQHF	TGTGCCATCAGGGGCCAGGGGATCAATCAGCCCCAGCATTTT
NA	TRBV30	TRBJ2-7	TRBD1	CAWSVQQGRSREQYF	TGTGCCTGGAGTGTCCAACAGGGGCGGTCGAGGGAGCAGTACTTC
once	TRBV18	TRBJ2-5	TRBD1	CASSPRQGETQYF	TGTGCCAGCTCACCCCGACAGGGGGAGACCCAGTACTTC
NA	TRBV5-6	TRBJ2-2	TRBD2	CASSLVLAGNTGELFF	TGTGCCAGCAGCCTGGTACTAGCGGGAAACACCGGGGAGCTGTTTTTT
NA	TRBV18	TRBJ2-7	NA	CASSRAGLYEQYF	TGTGCCAGCTCACGTGCAGGGTTGTACGAGCAGTACTTC
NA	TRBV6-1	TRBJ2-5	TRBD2	CASSEMAGGTQETQYF	TGTGCCAGCAGTGAAATGGCGGGAGGGACCCAAGAGACCCAGTACTTC
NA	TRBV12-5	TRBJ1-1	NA	CASGLSWRGGTEAFF	TGTGCTAGTGGTTTGTCGTGGCGGGGGGGCACTGAAGCTTTCTTT
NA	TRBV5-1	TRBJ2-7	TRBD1	CASSAKPRDRDSREQYF	TGCGCCAGCAGCGCCAAACCCCGGGACAGGGATAGTCGCGAGCAGTACTTC
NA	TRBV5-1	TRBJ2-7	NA	CASSSESGYEQYF	TGCGCCAGCAGCTCTGAATCGGGCTACGAGCAGTACTTC
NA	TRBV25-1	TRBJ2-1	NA	CASSDGNKRGCEQFF	TGTGCCAGCAGTGACGGAAACAAGCGCGGGTGTGAGCAGTTCTTC
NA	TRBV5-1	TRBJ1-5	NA	CASSVTTGPTPINQPQHF	TGCGCCAGCAGCGTGACGACAGGTCCCACCCCGATTAATCAGCCCCAGCATTTT
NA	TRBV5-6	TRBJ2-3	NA	CASSYGGGSTDTQYF	TGTGCCAGCAGCTACGGAGGCGGTAGCACAGATACGCAGTATTTT
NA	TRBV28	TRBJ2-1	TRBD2	CASLRTSGANEQFF	TGTGCCAGCCTCCGGACTAGCGGGGCTAATGAGCAGTTCTTC
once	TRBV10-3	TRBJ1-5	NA	CATQTGYSNQPQHF	TGTGCCACCCAAACAGGGTATAGCAATCAGCCCCAGCATTTT
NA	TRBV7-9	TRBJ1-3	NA	CASSSLIGGRNTIYF	TGTGCCAGCAGCTCACTTATCGGGGGGCGAAACACCATATATTTT
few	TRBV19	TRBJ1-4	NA	CASSIVGGEVIEKLFF	TGTGCCAGTAGTATAGTCGGCGGGGAGGTAATTGAAAAACTGTTTTTT
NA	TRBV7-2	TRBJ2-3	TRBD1	CASSWGQAADTQYF	TGTGCCAGCAGCTGGGGACAGGCGGCAGATACGCAGTATTTT
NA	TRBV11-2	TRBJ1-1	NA	CASSSVLGQEKDTEAFF	TGTGCCAGCAGCTCCGTATTGGGGCAGGAAAAGGACACTGAAGCTTTCTTT
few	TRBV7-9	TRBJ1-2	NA	CASLRGSEGGYTF	TGTGCCAGCTTACGGGGTTCCGAGGGTGGCTACACCTTC
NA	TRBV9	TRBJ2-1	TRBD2	CASSGPSGGGAYNEQFF	TGTGCCAGCAGTGGGCCCTCGGGCGGGGGAGCCTACAATGAGCAGTTCTTC
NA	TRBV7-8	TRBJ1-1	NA	CASSLREGQNTEAFF	TGTGCCAGCAGCTTAAGGGAGGGGCAGAACACTGAAGCTTTCTTT